These 27 T cell receptor beta chains were sequenced from one sample in a study of response to subunit inactivated influenza vaccine. TCRdb itself ran the RT-PCR reads through MiXCR, one entry per CDR3 protein. The table records about 580,000 distinct CDR3 sequences, roughly 15% of them present only once. The sequences come from PBMCs from blood, collected about 12 days after vaccination. These receptors all stem from a man aged 45-60 years who received an inactivated influenza vaccine.

This sequence joins TRBV5-1 and TRBJ2-1; TRBD1 aligns across 9 bases. Germline lookup yields CDR1 SGHRS and CDR2 YFSETQ. The V and J ends lost 4 bases and 0 bases, in that order; junction bases with no gene match: 5. The CDR3 totals 16 residues. In DNA, the CDR3 is TGCGCCAGCAGCCTGAACAGGGGGCCCTCCTACAATGAGCAGTTCTTC. Encoded protein: CASSLNRGPSYNEQFF.

This clonotype was observed a handful of times. V is TRBV2 and J is TRBJ2-7, with unresolved D. The CDR3 is 13 amino acids. CDR1 and CDR2 from the germline V gene are SNHLY and FYNNEI. Trimming stripped 4 bases from V and 2 bases from J, with 9 bases between. The chain's CDR3 is CASSVRRTYEQYF. The CDR3 nucleotides read TGTGCCAGCAGTGTAAGACGTACCTACGAGCAGTACTTC. The full variable domain, its missing parts supplied by reference TRBV2 and TRBJ2-7, is EPEVTQTPSHQVTQMGQEVILRCVPISNHLYFYWYRQILGQKVEFLVSFYNNEISEKSEIFDDQFSVERPDGSNFTLKIRSTKLEDSAMYFCASSVRRTYEQYFGPGTRLTVT.

A few counts support this clonotype. The chain is built from TRBV4-2 and TRBJ2-3; tentative D call: TRBD2 (5 bases). The CDR3 is 17 amino acids. The V and J ends lost 1 base and 1 base respectively, with 15 bases between them. CDR1 is LGHNA and CDR2 is YNFKEQ in the germline V gene. For the CDR3, the DNA is TGTGCCAGCAGCCAAGTTTCGGGTAGCGAAGGCACAGATACGCAGTATTTT. Translating it yields CASSQVSGSEGTDTQYF.

This clonotype was detected only a few times. This rearrangement joins TRBV7-9 to TRBJ2-2, with TRBD1 identical over 9 bases. Trimming took 6 bases from V and 2 from J; bases not matched to a gene: 7. The CDR3 has 16 amino acids. CDR1 is SEHNR and CDR2 is FQNEAQ in the germline V gene (reference sequence). The CDR3 sequence: CASRAGTGKNTGELFF. In nucleotides, the CDR3 is TGTGCCAGCAGGGCCGGGACAGGGAAAAACACCGGGGAGCTGTTTTTT.

The V and J genes are TRBV4-3 and TRBJ1-1; TRBD1 is a possible D gene (6 bases). The CDR3 runs to 15 residues. Germline V CDR1 and CDR2: LGHNA, YSLEER. Trimming took 0 bases from V and 5 from J, leaving 13 bases between them. CDR3 residues: CASSQDPRGGTEAFF. The CDR3 nucleotides are TGCGCCAGCAGCCAAGATCCCAGGGGCGGAACTGAAGCTTTCTTT.

This clonotype was detected only a few times. The chain combines TRBV12-3 or TRBV12-4 with TRBJ1-5; D is possibly TRBD1 (6 bases). V gave up 4 bases and J gave up 1 base, with 8 bases separating them. The length of the CDR3 is 14 residues. CDR3 in DNA: TGTGCCAGCAGTTCAGGGGAGAGCAATCAGCCCCAGCATTTT. This codes for CASSSGESNQPQHF.

As for this clonotype: An end of the junction differs from the germline gene, which may be a read error. The V gene is TRBV12-3 or TRBV12-4, the J gene TRBJ2-6; D tentatively reads TRBD1 or TRBD2 (5 bases each). CDR3 length equals 16 residues. This CDR3 is CASSLFFRTGANVLIF. CDR3 coding DNA: TGTGCCAGCAGTTTATTTTTTAGGACTGGGGCCAACGTCCTGATTTTC.

The chain combines TRBV20-1 with TRBJ1-1; D is undetermined. This CDR3 has 14 amino acids. Germline CDR1 reads DFQATT; CDR2 reads SNEGSKA (reference sequence). V lost 4 bases and J 5 bases, leaving 17 bases between the germline ends. CDR3 residues: CSATKGGLWTEAFF. The CDR3 DNA reads as TGCAGTGCTACCAAAGGAGGGTTGTGGACTGAAGCTTTCTTT.

This clonotype was picked up a small number of times. V is TRBV9 and J is TRBJ2-7; tentative D call: TRBD1 (6 bases). The CDR3 covers 14 residues. Looked up from germline, CDR1 is SGDLS and CDR2 is YYNGEE. With 0 bases removed from V and 4 bases from J, the gap between germline ends came to 11 bases. CDR3 DNA sequence: TGTGCCAGCAGCGTAGGGGCAGGGGAGTACGAGCAGTACTTC. Amino acid sequence: CASSVGAGEYEQYF.

This clonotype showed up just a few times. One end of the junction is discordant with germline, which a read error may explain. This chain joins TRBV6-1 and TRBJ2-5; 10 bases fit TRBD2. CDR1 and CDR2 (germline): MNHNS, SASEGT. The CDR3 is 14 residues long. The CDR3 DNA follows: TGTGCCAGCAGAGAAGCGGGGGGGCCAGAGACCCAGTACTTC. This sequence encodes CASREAGGPETQYF.

The chain combines TRBV18 with TRBJ2-1, with D perhaps TRBD1 or TRBD2 (6 bases each). Per the germline V gene, CDR1 is KGHSH and CDR2 is LQKENI. The ends were cut back, 5 bases at V and 5 bases at J, with 16 bases in the middle. The CDR3 is 15 residues long. This CDR3 is CASSYGGQGNNEQFF. In nucleotides, the CDR3 is TGTGCCAGCTCATACGGGGGCCAAGGGAACAATGAGCAGTTCTTC. Variable domain in full (rest from reference TRBV18 and TRBJ2-1): NAGVMQNPRHLVRRRGQEARLRCSPMKGHSHVYWYRQLPEEGLKFMVYLQKENIIDESGMPKERFSAEFPKEGPSILRIQQVVRGDSAAYFCASSYGGQGNNEQFFGPGTRLTVL.

This clonotype was recorded a few times. The J gene is TRBJ1-1, the V gene TRBV7-9; D is ambiguous. V lost 5 bases and J lost 8, with 24 bases in between. The CDR3 covers 16 residues. From germline, CDR1 is SEHNR and CDR2 FQNEAQ (reference sequence). In nucleotides, the CDR3 is TGTGCCAGCAGCCCCGGCTTGGTAAGAATACCTAAGGAAGCTTTCTTT. It yields the protein CASSPGLVRIPKEAFF.

This sequence joins TRBV15 and TRBJ2-1; possibly TRBD2 for D (6 bases). Germline lookup yields CDR1 LNHNV and CDR2 YYDKDF (reference sequence). The germline V and J ends were trimmed by 3 bases and 4 bases, with 7 bases remaining between them. CDR3 size: 13 residues. The CDR3 spells CATSRGLYNEQFF. CDR3 bases: TGTGCCACCAGCAGGGGACTTTACAATGAGCAGTTCTTC.

This clonotype was detected only a few times. This rearrangement joins TRBV12-3 or TRBV12-4 to TRBJ1-2, with D tentatively TRBD1 (6 bases). The V and J ends lost 6 bases and 2 bases respectively, with 13 bases between them. The CDR3 is 14 amino acids. In DNA, the CDR3 is TGTGCCAGCAGCCCAAGACAGGCGAACTATGGCTACACCTTC. The encoded protein is CASSPRQANYGYTF.

The rearrangement uses TRBV20-1 and TRBJ2-5, with 9 nucleotides matching TRBD1. CDR3 length equals 13 residues. J was trimmed by 4 bases and V by 5 bases; bases with no gene match: 5. Looked up from germline, CDR1 is DFQATT and CDR2 is SNEGSKA (reference sequence). The CDR3 here is CSASTGGGETQYF. In DNA, the CDR3 is TGCAGTGCTTCCACAGGGGGCGGAGAGACCCAGTACTTC.

V and J are TRBV24-1 and TRBJ2-5; D not certain. Germline V gene lookup returns CDR1 KGHDR and CDR2 SFDVKD. V was clipped by 4 bases and J by 1 base, with 9 bases between them. This CDR3 region has 14 residues. The CDR3 region is CATSDRSSQETQYF. For the CDR3, the DNA is TGTGCCACCAGTGACAGATCGTCCCAAGAGACCCAGTACTTC.

V gene TRBV10-3 combines with J gene TRBJ1-6; no firm D call. Germline assignment: CDR1 ENHRY and CDR2 SYGVKD. This CDR3 is built from 11 residues. The V and J ends lost 3 bases and 17 bases respectively, with 11 bases between them. The CDR3 DNA reads TGTGCCATCAGTGATGGATCCGTTGTCCACTTT. It encodes CAISDGSVVHF.

This clonotype was seen only a few times. This chain connects TRBV28 to TRBJ2-7; 7 bases agree with TRBD1. The length of the CDR3 is 15 residues. From germline, CDR1 is MDHEN and CDR2 SYDVKM. V was pared by 5 bases and J by 0 bases, with 7 bases of the junction left unmatched. The CDR3 sequence: CASSRGQPSSYEQYF. CDR3 DNA sequence: TGTGCCAGCAGTAGGGGACAGCCTAGCTCCTACGAGCAGTACTTC.

This clonotype was counted ten times or more. This chain connects TRBV7-6 to TRBJ2-7, with D maybe TRBD2 (6 bases). The CDR3 extends over 14 amino acids. Germline V gene data show CDR1 as SGHVS and CDR2 as FNYEAQ. Trimming cost V 0 bases and J 2 bases, with 8 bases left between them. The CDR3 region is CASSLADYTYEQYF. The CDR3 coding sequence is TGTGCCAGCAGCTTAGCGGACTATACCTACGAGCAGTACTTC.

The chain uses TRBV18 and TRBJ1-1, with unresolved D. Germline V gene sequence: CDR1 KGHSH, CDR2 LQKENI. The CDR3 is 14 amino acids. Deletions cut 6 bases from V and 2 bases from J, with 13 bases between. The CDR3 nucleotides are TGTGCCAGCTCCAGTAGCCTTGCCAACACTGAAGCTTTCTTT. It translates to CASSSSLANTEAFF.

This clonotype has ten or more counts. J is TRBJ2-1 and V is TRBV20-1; the D call may be TRBD1 or TRBD2 (6 bases each). Looked up from germline, CDR1 is DFQATT and CDR2 is SNEGSKA (reference sequence). V dropped 3 bases and J dropped 7 bases, with 28 bases sitting between them. This CDR3 is 18 amino acids long. In nucleotides, the CDR3 is TGCAGTGCTAGTGGGTTAGAAGGGGGGAATATTATGGGGAATGAGCAGTTCTTC. This gives the protein CSASGLEGGNIMGNEQFF.

The gene calls are TRBV5-5 and TRBJ1-1, with TRBD1 identical over 8 bases. This CDR3 has 14 amino acids. Germline CDR1 and CDR2: SGHKS and YYEKEE (reference sequence). V gave up 4 bases and J gave up 7 bases; unmatched junction bases: 9. CDR3 sequence: CASSPDRVSGEAFF. The CDR3, as DNA: TGTGCCAGCAGCCCGGACAGGGTTTCAGGTGAAGCTTTCTTT.

This clonotype occurred many times. This chain links TRBV5-1 with TRBJ1-5, with D unresolved. Germline values: CDR1 SGHRS, CDR2 YFSETQ. This CDR3 spans 15 amino acids. V gave up 7 bases and J gave up 6 bases, with 20 bases separating them. The CDR3 region is CASFFGPRSIQPQHF. The CDR3 region has the DNA TGCGCCAGCTTTTTTGGCCCGCGTTCTATTCAGCCCCAGCATTTT.

There are many counts of this clonotype. V usage is TRBV20-1 and J usage is TRBJ1-2; unclear D gene. This CDR3 comprises 13 residues. V lost 3 bases to trimming and J lost 4 bases, with 12 bases between them. The germline CDR1 and CDR2 sequences are DFQATT and SNEGSKA (reference sequence). The CDR3 spells CSASLGSGYGYTF. CDR3 DNA: TGCAGTGCTAGTTTAGGGTCTGGCTATGGCTACACCTTC.

The chain couples TRBV3-1 to TRBJ2-3; D is perhaps TRBD1 or TRBD2 (6 bases each). Germline V gene lookup returns CDR1 LGHDT and CDR2 YNNKEL (reference sequence). CDR3 length: 15 amino acids. V was cut by 4 bases and J by 3 bases, with 14 bases left in between. CDR3 DNA: TGTGCCAGCAGCCCCGTTGGGGGGCGAACAGATACGCAGTATTTT. Residues: CASSPVGGRTDTQYF.

This chain uses TRBV15 with TRBJ2-5, with 14 bases aligning to TRBD2. V was pared by 4 bases and J by 7 bases, with 2 bases of the junction left unmatched. Germline V CDR1 and CDR2: LNHNV, YYDKDF (reference sequence). The CDR3 is 14 amino acids. DNA for the CDR3: TGTGCCACCAGCACCGGACTAGCGGGAGGGACCCAGTACTTC. Its protein is CATSTGLAGGTQYF.

This clonotype was detected a few times. The rearrangement links TRBV12-3 or TRBV12-4 to TRBJ1-1, with D possibly being TRBD1 (5 bases). The CDR3 runs to 13 residues. V lost 1 base, J lost 6 bases, and 9 bases lay in between. The CDR3 spells CASSLGGAAEAFF. For the CDR3, the DNA is TGTGCCAGCAGTTTAGGGGGCGCAGCTGAAGCTTTCTTT.